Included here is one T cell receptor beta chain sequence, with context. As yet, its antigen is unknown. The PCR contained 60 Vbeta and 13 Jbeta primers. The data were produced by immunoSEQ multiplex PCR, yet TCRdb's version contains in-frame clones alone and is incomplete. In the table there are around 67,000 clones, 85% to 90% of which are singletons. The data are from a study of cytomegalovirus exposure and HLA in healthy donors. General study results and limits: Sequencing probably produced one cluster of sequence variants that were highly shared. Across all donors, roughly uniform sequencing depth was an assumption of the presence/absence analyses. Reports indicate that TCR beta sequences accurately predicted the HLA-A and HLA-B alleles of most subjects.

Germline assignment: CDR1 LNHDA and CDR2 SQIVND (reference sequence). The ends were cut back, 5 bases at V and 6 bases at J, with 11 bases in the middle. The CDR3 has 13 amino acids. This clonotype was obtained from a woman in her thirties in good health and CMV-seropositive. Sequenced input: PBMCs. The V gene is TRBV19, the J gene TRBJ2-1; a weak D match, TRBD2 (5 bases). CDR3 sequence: CASSLRTPNEQFF. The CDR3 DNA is TGTGCCAGTAGTTTAAGGACTCCCAATGAGCAGTTCTTC.